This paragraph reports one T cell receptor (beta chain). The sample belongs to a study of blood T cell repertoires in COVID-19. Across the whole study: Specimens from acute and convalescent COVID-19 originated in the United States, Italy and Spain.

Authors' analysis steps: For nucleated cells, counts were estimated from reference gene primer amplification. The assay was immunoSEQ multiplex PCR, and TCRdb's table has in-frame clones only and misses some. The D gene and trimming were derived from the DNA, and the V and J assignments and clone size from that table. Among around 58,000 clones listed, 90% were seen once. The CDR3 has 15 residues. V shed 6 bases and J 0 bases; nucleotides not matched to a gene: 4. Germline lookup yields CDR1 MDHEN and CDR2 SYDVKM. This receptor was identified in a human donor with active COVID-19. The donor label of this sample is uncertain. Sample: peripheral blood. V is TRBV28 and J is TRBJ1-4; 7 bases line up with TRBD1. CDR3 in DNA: TGTGCCAGCAGCCGACAGGGAGCAACTAATGAAAAACTGTTTTTT. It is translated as CASSRQGATNEKLFF.